The 11 T cell receptor beta chains below come from one sample, sequenced in a study of blood T cell repertoires in COVID-19. The assay was immunoSEQ multiplex PCR, and TCRdb's table has in-frame clones only and misses some. The sample records about 50,000 clones, about 82% being singletons. Input material: peripheral blood. These receptors came from a woman aged 55-75 years with acute or convalescent COVID-19.

J is TRBJ1-1 and V is TRBV11-3; D is unclear. Trimming removed 5 bases from V and 0 bases from J, with 7 bases in between. The V gene's germline CDR1 is SGHNT and CDR2 YENEEA. The CDR3 runs 13 residues. The CDR3 region is CASSKTLNTEAFF. CDR3 coding DNA: TGTGCCAGCAGCAAAACTCTGAACACTGAAGCTTTCTTT.

The chain has TRBV28 and TRBJ1-2; D uncertain. V dropped 2 bases and J dropped 4 bases, with 5 bases sitting between them. The germline CDR1 and CDR2 sequences are MDHEN and SYDVKM. This CDR3 contains 12 residues. Here the CDR3 DNA reads TGTGCCAGCAGTTTAAACTCCTATGGCTACACCTTC. It yields the protein CASSLNSYGYTF.

V and J are TRBV16 and TRBJ1-1; D perhaps matches TRBD1 (5 bases). Germline CDR1 reads KGHSY; CDR2 reads FQNENV. V lost 2 bases and J 0 bases, leaving 10 bases between the germline ends. This CDR3 contains 15 residues. For the CDR3, the DNA is TGTGCCAGCAGCCAACCACAGGTATTGAACACTGAAGCTTTCTTT. Translated, it gives CASSQPQVLNTEAFF.

The chain recombines TRBV7-6 with TRBJ2-7; 9 positions agree with TRBD1. The V segment lost 2 bases and the J segment 0 bases; nucleotides outside the gene matches: 2. The germline gives CDR1 SGHVS, CDR2 FNYEAQ. There are 15 residues in the CDR3. The CDR3 loop reads CASSLTGQGSYEQYF. The CDR3 DNA reads as TGTGCCAGCAGCTTAACGGGACAGGGCTCCTACGAGCAGTACTTC.

The chain employs TRBV18 and TRBJ1-2; 10 bases fit TRBD1. CDR1 and CDR2 (germline): KGHSH, LQKENI. V gave up 5 bases and J gave up 7 bases; unmatched junction bases: 10. The CDR3 length is 15 residues. CDR3 sequence reads: CASSTGTGALRGYTF. In DNA, the CDR3 is TGTGCCAGCTCAACCGGGACAGGGGCCCTTCGTGGCTACACCTTC.

This clone has only one observation. This chain joins TRBV24-1 and TRBJ1-1; D call uncertain. CDR1 and CDR2 (germline): KGHDR, SFDVKD. V gave up 9 bases and J gave up 7 bases, with 14 bases separating them. There are 12 residues in the CDR3. The CDR3 is CATQAATGEAFF. CDR3 bases: TGTGCCACCCAAGCAGCGACCGGTGAAGCTTTCTTT.

The sample holds a few counts of this clone. Other DNA sequences in this specimen translate into the identical CDR3. This sequence joins TRBV6-5 and TRBJ2-7, with D possibly matching TRBD2 (6 bases). The CDR3 has 14 amino acids. CDR1 is MNHEY, CDR2 SVGAGI, per germline. Trimming stripped 5 bases from V and 2 bases from J, with 13 bases between. The CDR3 sequence: CASSPRLGAYEQYF. DNA for the CDR3: TGTGCCAGCAGTCCCAGACTAGGTGCCTACGAGCAGTACTTC.

The chain uses TRBV18 and TRBJ2-1; 11 positions match TRBD1. After removal of 1 base from V and 0 bases from J, the junction contained 8 bases not matched to a gene. The CDR3 is 19 amino acids. Germline values: CDR1 KGHSH, CDR2 LQKENI. The CDR3 sequence: CASSPRTGGRASSYNEQFF. CDR3 nucleotides: TGTGCCAGCTCACCACGGACAGGGGGCCGGGCGAGCTCCTACAATGAGCAGTTCTTC.

This clone was counted only a few times. This chain connects TRBV7-2 to TRBJ2-7; 11 nucleotides match TRBD2. The CDR3 consists of 14 residues. CDR1 SGHTA and CDR2 FQGNSA come from the germline V gene. Unmatched junction bases numbered 4, after V lost 5 bases and J lost 4 bases. The CDR3 nucleotides are TGTGCCAGCAGCCCGGGACTAGCGGTATACGAGCAGTACTTC. Translation: CASSPGLAVYEQYF.

J is TRBJ2-2 and V is TRBV14; 8 nucleotides agree with TRBD1. V gave up 4 bases and J gave up 5 bases; unmatched junction bases: 12. Germline V CDR1 and CDR2: SGHDN, FVKESK. The CDR3 consists of 17 residues. The CDR3 DNA sequence: TGTGCCAGCAGCCGTGGACAGGGTAGATTCGGGACCGGGGAGCTGTTTTTT. Translation gives CASSRGQGRFGTGELFF.

The J gene is TRBJ2-5, the V gene TRBV2, with 8 bases matching TRBD2. V lost 5 bases, J lost 1 base, and 3 bases stayed unmatched. CDR1 and CDR2 from the germline V gene are SNHLY and FYNNEI. The CDR3 runs to 14 residues. CDR3 in amino acids: CASSSGLVQETQYF. CDR3 coding DNA: TGTGCCAGCAGTTCGGGACTAGTCCAAGAGACCCAGTACTTC. Filled out from reference TRBV2 and TRBJ2-5, the complete variable domain reads EPEVTQTPSHQVTQMGQEVILRCVPISNHLYFYWYRQILGQKVEFLVSFYNNEISEKSEIFDDQFSVERPDGSNFTLKIRSTKLEDSAMYFCASSSGLVQETQYFGPGTRLLVL.